This TCR beta chain was captured in a study of cytomegalovirus exposure and HLA in healthy donors. Method: immunoSEQ multiplex PCR; TCRdb's copy keeps in-frame clones and lacks some. The repertoire holds tens of thousands of clones, around 97% seen once, with about 1.5% in the top ten. This CDR3 region has 12 residues. CDR1 is MNHEY, CDR2 SVGAGI, per germline. Trimming took off 6 bases at V and 4 bases at J, with 6 bases between the two ends. Overall study findings and caveats: Cytomegalovirus-associated status was assigned to around 160 TCR beta chains.

To note about this clone: The antigen is not known.

This chain uses TRBV6-5 with TRBJ2-2; D is unclear. This sequence originates from a young woman in good health and CMV-seropositive. The sample was PBMCs. The CDR3 coding sequence is TGTGCCAGCAGGCGTTCCACCGGGGAGCTGTTTTTT. It encodes CASRRSTGELFF.